A selection of T cell receptor beta chains follows, all from one sample in a study of T cells after yellow fever vaccination. TCRdb redid the calling of the 5' RACE reads with MiXCR, one entry per CDR3 protein. Of 350,000 to 450,000 distinct CDR3 sequences in the sample, around 19% were seen once. Sequences were derived from PBMCs, sampled before the yellow fever booster vaccination. These TCRs come from a man aged 18 to 30 who received the YFV17D yellow fever vaccine. The CDR3 runs from the conserved cysteine through the conserved F or W. A D gene is named only where the DNA matches it firmly. Clone size is not always given. Where it is, it says once, few, many or a class for expanded clones.

D gene,V gene,J gene,clone size,CDR3 DNA,CDR3 protein
-,TRBV20-1,TRBJ2-7,-,TGCAGTGCTAGAGATATTCGGCTAGCGGCAGGGGGGCAGTACTTC,CSARDIRLAAGGQYF
-,TRBV7-9,TRBJ2-2,few,TGTGCCAGCAGCCCCCCTGGGGGTAAGAACACCGGGGAGCTGTTTTTT,CASSPPGGKNTGELFF
-,TRBV2,TRBJ2-1,many,TGTGCCAGCCACCCCAGCTCCTACAATGAGCAGTTCTTC,CASHPSSYNEQFF
-,TRBV5-6,TRBJ2-3,few,TGTGCCAGCAGCTTCCCGTACCCTGGAGATACGCAGTATTTT,CASSFPYPGDTQYF
-,TRBV6-1,TRBJ1-3,few,TGTGCCAGCAGTGAACCGAATCCAAACACCATATATTTT,CASSEPNPNTIYF
-,TRBV29-1,TRBJ1-2,few,TGCAGCGTTGATCCTTGGCAGGCAAACTATGGCTACACCTTC,CSVDPWQANYGYTF
-,TRBV20-1,TRBJ2-7,few,TGCAGTGCCAGCCCGACGGGCAGCTCCTACGAGCAGTACTTC,CSASPTGSSYEQYF
TRBD1,TRBV15,TRBJ2-1,-,TGTGCCACCAGCAGAAACAGGGGCGGTGAGCAGTTCTTC,CATSRNRGGEQFF
-,TRBV6-6,TRBJ1-1,-,TGTGCCAGCAGCCCCTCACCTACTTACACTGAAGCTTTCTTT,CASSPSPTYTEAFF
TRBD1,TRBV5-6,TRBJ2-1,-,TGTGCCAGCAGCTTGGCGGGACAGTGGCACAATGAGCAGTTCTTC,CASSLAGQWHNEQFF
-,TRBV6-5,TRBJ1-2,-,TGTGCCAGCAGTGGGGGACTTTTTGGCTACACCTTC,CASSGGLFGYTF
-,TRBV5-1,TRBJ2-7,few,TGCGCCAGCAGCTCCCACCCCGGGGCCTCCTACGAGCAGTACTTC,CASSSHPGASYEQYF
TRBD2,TRBV10-1,TRBJ2-5,few,TGCGCCAGCCAACTAGCGGGGGAAGAGACCCAGTACTTC,CASQLAGEETQYF
-,TRBV7-9,TRBJ2-7,few,TGTGCCAGCAGCTTGGACGGCAAATCCTACGAGCAGTACTTC,CASSLDGKSYEQYF
-,TRBV7-2,TRBJ1-1,-,TGTGCCAGCAGCCCCGAGGTGAGAGCTTTCTTT,CASSPEVRAFF
-,TRBV4-1,TRBJ1-5,few,TGCGCCAGCAGCCCCCCGAGCCTAAATCAGCCCCAGCATTTT,CASSPPSLNQPQHF
-,TRBV7-9,TRBJ2-6,-,TGTGCCAGCAGCAATTCTCCAGGGTCGGCCGGGGCCAACGTCCTGACTTTC,CASSNSPGSAGANVLTF
TRBD1,TRBV7-3,TRBJ2-1,few,TGTGCCAGCAGCCGACAGGGTACAAATGAGCAGTTCTTC,CASSRQGTNEQFF
-,TRBV4-1,TRBJ1-5,-,TGCGCCAGCACCGAGAGGCCGTGGGGGGGAAGCAATCAGCCCCAGCATTTT,CASTERPWGGSNQPQHF
-,TRBV3-1,TRBJ2-7,many,TGTGCCAGCAGCCGGGACTCCGGTCGAGAGCAGTACTTC,CASSRDSGREQYF
-,TRBV24-1,TRBJ2-2,few,TGTGCCACCAGTGCCACTAGTTCCACCGGGGAGCTGTTTTTT,CATSATSSTGELFF
TRBD1,TRBV12-3/TRBV12-4,TRBJ1-6,-,TGTGCCAGCAGCGACAGGGGAGAAGAGTCACCCCTCCACTTT,CASSDRGEESPLHF
-,TRBV6-5,TRBJ1-4,-,TGTGCCAGCAGTTATTCGGACAGTGAGGAAAAACTGTTTTTT,CASSYSDSEEKLFF
-,TRBV14,TRBJ2-1,few,TGTGCCAGCAGCCAGGACCGGCGGAGAGGCATGGAACATGAGCAGTTCTTC,CASSQDRRRGMEHEQFF
-,TRBV6-1,TRBJ2-2,-,TGTGCCAGCAGTGAAGTTATAAGGGTCGAAGTAAGCGGGGAGCTGTTTTTT,CASSEVIRVEVSGELFF
-,TRBV12-3/TRBV12-4,TRBJ1-6,-,TGTGCCAGCAGTTTTCAAGGGGGGAATTCACCCCTCCACTTT,CASSFQGGNSPLHF
-,TRBV6-5,TRBJ2-5,-,TGTGCCAGCAGTTATCCGGGACACCAGACCCAGTACTTC,CASSYPGHQTQYF
-,TRBV5-1,TRBJ1-2,few,TGCGCCAGCAGCTTGGAGGGCCCCTCAGGAGGCTACACCTTC,CASSLEGPSGGYTF
-,TRBV7-9,TRBJ2-1,few,TGTGCCAGCCGCAGAGAGGGTGATGAGCAGTTCTTC,CASRREGDEQFF
TRBD1,TRBV7-9,TRBJ1-1,-,TGTGCCAGCAGCTTAGGACAGGGGATTTCGTGGAACACTGAAGCTTTCTTT,CASSLGQGISWNTEAFF
-,TRBV2,TRBJ1-5,-,TGTGCCAGCAGCTACGATCAGCCCCAGCATTTT,CASSYDQPQHF
-,TRBV12-5,TRBJ2-7,-,TGTGCTAGTGGTTTGCCCGTGGACAGGGAGGGTTACGAGCAGTACTTC,CASGLPVDREGYEQYF
-,TRBV29-1,TRBJ1-1,few,TGCAGCGTTGGCTCATCGGTGGGTGAAGCTTTCTTT,CSVGSSVGEAFF
-,TRBV5-1,TRBJ1-3,few,TGCGCCAGTCGGGAGGAGGGTGCAAACACCATATATTTT,CASREEGANTIYF
-,TRBV28,TRBJ1-1,few,TGTGCCAGCAGTTTGGGGGGTCTAGAAGCTTTCTTT,CASSLGGLEAFF
-,TRBV6-5,TRBJ2-5,-,TGTGCCAGCAGTTCCCCCGGGGAGACCCAGTACTTC,CASSSPGETQYF
-,TRBV7-9,TRBJ1-2,-,TGTGCCAGCAGCAACAGGGAAAGCAAAAATGGCTACACCTTC,CASSNRESKNGYTF
-,TRBV18,TRBJ2-7,-,TGTGCCAGCTCACCTCCGGGACCGCTTCTCCTTTCAGGGCAGTACTTC,CASSPPGPLLLSGQYF
-,TRBV24-1,TRBJ2-7,many,TGTGCCACCAGTGACTCCGGGACTCCGGGGGAGCAGTACTTC,CATSDSGTPGEQYF
-,TRBV4-3,TRBJ2-3,few,TGCGCCAGCAGCCAAGCAGGGGCCGACACAGATACGCAGTATTTT,CASSQAGADTDTQYF
TRBD1,TRBV24-1,TRBJ2-1,few,TGTGCCACCAGTGACGAGGACAGGTCCGAGTTCTTC,CATSDEDRSEFF
-,TRBV6-5,TRBJ2-3,few,TGTGCCAGCAGTGTGGAGCTCAGCACAGATACGCAGTATTTT,CASSVELSTDTQYF
TRBD1,TRBV11-1,TRBJ2-2,-,TGTGCCAGCAGCGCTGTAGGGACAGGGTGGCCCGGGGAGCTGTTTTTT,CASSAVGTGWPGELFF
-,TRBV7-9,TRBJ1-2,few,TGTGCCAGCAGCTCCCACCTCCAGGGGCAACGTAACTATGGCTACACCTTC,CASSSHLQGQRNYGYTF
-,TRBV7-3,TRBJ2-3,few,TGTGCCAGCAGCTTAATAAGGTCGTCGGATACGCAGTATTTT,CASSLIRSSDTQYF
-,TRBV20-1,TRBJ2-3,-,TGCAGTGCCATCCTGGGGAGGAGGAATACGCAGTATTTT,CSAILGRRNTQYF
-,TRBV7-2,TRBJ1-6,few,TGTGCCAGCAGCTTAGCCGGGGGCCTTGCCTCACCCCTCCACTTT,CASSLAGGLASPLHF
TRBD2,TRBV10-3,TRBJ2-1,many,TGTGCCATCAGAGGGACTAGGGGAGACAATGAGCAGTTCTTC,CAIRGTRGDNEQFF
TRBD2,TRBV27,TRBJ2-1,-,TGTGCCAGCAGTTTATTACTAGCGGCCTCCTACAATGAGCAGTTCTTC,CASSLLLAASYNEQFF
-,TRBV9,TRBJ2-2,many,TGTGCCAGCAGCGGGGACATCCGGAACACCGGGGAGCTGTTTTTT,CASSGDIRNTGELFF
-,TRBV7-2,TRBJ2-6,-,TGTGCCAGCAGCCCGGCAGGGCGAGGGGCCAACGTCCTGACTTTC,CASSPAGRGANVLTF
-,TRBV6-1,TRBJ1-2,many,TGTGCCAGCAGTGACAGGGGAAACGACTATGGCTACACCTTC,CASSDRGNDYGYTF
-,TRBV4-1,TRBJ1-5,-,TGCGCCAGCAGCCAAGATGTGTCTCAGTTTCAGCCCCAGCATTTT,CASSQDVSQFQPQHF
-,TRBV5-1,TRBJ2-2,few,TGCGCCAGCAGCTTTCGGACTTATCTTGGGGAGCTGTTTTTT,CASSFRTYLGELFF
TRBD1,TRBV28,TRBJ1-6,few,TGTGCCAGCAGTTCGGGACAGCATAATTCACCCCTCCACTTT,CASSSGQHNSPLHF
-,TRBV7-3,TRBJ2-3,-,TGTGCCAGCAGCTTATTGCTGGGGCCGGCCGATACGCAGTATTTT,CASSLLLGPADTQYF
TRBD1,TRBV6-5,TRBJ2-7,few,TGTGCCAGCGGTGAGCCGGGACAGGTCCTAATTGGGGGCGAGCAGTACTTC,CASGEPGQVLIGGEQYF